This T cell receptor beta chain was sequenced for a study of graft-versus-host responses after intestinal transplantation. Data came from immunoSEQ multiplex PCR; TCRdb stores just in-frame clones and leaves some out. The repertoire consists of nearly 100,000 clones, with 80% to 95% occurring once and the leading ten covering about 16%. This CDR3 region has 15 residues. Germline CDR1 and CDR2: SGHRS and YFSETQ. V lost 4 bases and J lost 8, with 16 bases in between. This clonotype was sampled from a human patient who received an intestinal transplant, so some T cells may come from the graft donor. V gene TRBV5-1 combines with J gene TRBJ1-6; D possibly corresponds to TRBD1 (5 bases). The starting material was PBMCs, obtained about 450 days after intestinal transplant. For the CDR3, the DNA is TGCGCCAGCAGCCTTCTGGGACCCTTTGATTCACCCCTCCACTTT. Residues: CASSLLGPFDSPLHF. The variable domain in full, with the rest retrieved from reference TRBV5-1 and TRBJ1-6, is KAGVTQTPRYLIKTRGQQVTLSCSPISGHRSVSWYQQTPGQGLQFLFEYFSETQRNKGNFPGRFSGRQFSNSRSEMNVSTLELGDSALYLCASSLLGPFDSPLHFGNGTRLTVT.